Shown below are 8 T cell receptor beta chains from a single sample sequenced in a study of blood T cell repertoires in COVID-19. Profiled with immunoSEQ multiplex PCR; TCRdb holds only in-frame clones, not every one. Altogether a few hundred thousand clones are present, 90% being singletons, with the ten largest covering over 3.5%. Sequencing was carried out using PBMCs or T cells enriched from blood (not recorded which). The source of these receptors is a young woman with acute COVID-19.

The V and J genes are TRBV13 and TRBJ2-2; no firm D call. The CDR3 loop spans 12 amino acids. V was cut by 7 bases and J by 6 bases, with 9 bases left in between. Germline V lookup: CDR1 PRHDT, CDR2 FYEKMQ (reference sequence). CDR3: CASIPGPGELFF. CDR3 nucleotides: TGTGCCAGCATCCCAGGCCCCGGGGAGCTGTTTTTT.

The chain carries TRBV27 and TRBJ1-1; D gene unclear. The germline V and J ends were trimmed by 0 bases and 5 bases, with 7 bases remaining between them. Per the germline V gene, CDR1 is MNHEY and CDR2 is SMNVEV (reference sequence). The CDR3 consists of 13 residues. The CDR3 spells CASSLSVYTEAFF. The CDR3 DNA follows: TGTGCCAGCAGTTTATCCGTTTATACTGAAGCTTTCTTT.

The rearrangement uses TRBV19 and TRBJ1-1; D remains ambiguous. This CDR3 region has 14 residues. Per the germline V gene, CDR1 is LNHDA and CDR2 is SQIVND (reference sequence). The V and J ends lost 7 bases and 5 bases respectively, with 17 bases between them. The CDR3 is CASNFAEAGTEAFF. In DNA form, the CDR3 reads TGTGCCAGTAACTTCGCTGAGGCCGGGACTGAAGCTTTCTTT. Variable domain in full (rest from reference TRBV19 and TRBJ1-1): DGGITQSPKYLFRKEGQNVTLSCEQNLNHDAMYWYRQDPGQGLRLIYYSQIVNDFQKGDIAEGYSVSREKKESFPLTVTSAQKNPTAFYLCASNFAEAGTEAFFGQGTRLTVV.

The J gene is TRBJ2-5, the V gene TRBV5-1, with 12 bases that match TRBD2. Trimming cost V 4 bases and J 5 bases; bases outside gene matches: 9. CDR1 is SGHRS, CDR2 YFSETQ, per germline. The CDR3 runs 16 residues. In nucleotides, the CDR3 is TGCGCCAGCAGCCCGATGACTAGCGGGAGCAGTGAGACCCAGTACTTC. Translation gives CASSPMTSGSSETQYF.

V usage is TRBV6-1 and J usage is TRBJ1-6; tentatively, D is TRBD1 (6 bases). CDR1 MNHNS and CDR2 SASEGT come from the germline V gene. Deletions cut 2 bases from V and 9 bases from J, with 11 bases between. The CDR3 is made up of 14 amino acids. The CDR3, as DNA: TGTGCCAGCAGTGAATTGGACAGAATTTCACCCCTCCACTTT. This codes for CASSELDRISPLHF.

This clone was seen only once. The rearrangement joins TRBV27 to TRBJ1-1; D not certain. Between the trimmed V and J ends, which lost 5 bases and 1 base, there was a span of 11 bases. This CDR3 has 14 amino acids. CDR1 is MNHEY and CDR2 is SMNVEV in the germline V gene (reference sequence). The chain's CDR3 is CASSHPRGNTEAFF. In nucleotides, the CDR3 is TGTGCCAGCAGTCACCCCCGGGGGAACACTGAAGCTTTCTTT.

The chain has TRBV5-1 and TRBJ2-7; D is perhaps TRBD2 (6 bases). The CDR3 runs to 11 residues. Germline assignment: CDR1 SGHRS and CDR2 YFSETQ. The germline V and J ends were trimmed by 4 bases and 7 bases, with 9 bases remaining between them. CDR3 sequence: CASSLREEQYF. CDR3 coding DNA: TGCGCCAGCAGCCTCCGGGAGGAGCAGTACTTC. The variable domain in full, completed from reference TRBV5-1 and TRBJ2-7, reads KAGVTQTPRYLIKTRGQQVTLSCSPISGHRSVSWYQQTPGQGLQFLFEYFSETQRNKGNFPGRFSGRQFSNSRSEMNVSTLELGDSALYLCASSLREEQYFGPGTRLTVT.

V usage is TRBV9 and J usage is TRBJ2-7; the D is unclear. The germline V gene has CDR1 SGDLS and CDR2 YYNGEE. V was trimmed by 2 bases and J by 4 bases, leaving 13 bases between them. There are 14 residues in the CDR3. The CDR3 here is CASSVRYFKYEQYF. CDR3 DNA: TGTGCCAGCAGCGTCCGCTATTTCAAGTACGAGCAGTACTTC.